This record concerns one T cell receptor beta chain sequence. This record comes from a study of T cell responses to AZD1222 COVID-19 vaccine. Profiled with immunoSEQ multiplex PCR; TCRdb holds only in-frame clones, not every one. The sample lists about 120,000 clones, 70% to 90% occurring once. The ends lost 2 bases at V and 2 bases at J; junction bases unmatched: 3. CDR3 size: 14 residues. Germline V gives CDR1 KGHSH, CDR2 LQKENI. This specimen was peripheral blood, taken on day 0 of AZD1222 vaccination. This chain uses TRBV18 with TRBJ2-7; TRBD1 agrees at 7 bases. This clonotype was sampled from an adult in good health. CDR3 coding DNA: TGTGCCAGCTCACCAGACAGGGTGGCCTACGAGCAGTACTTC. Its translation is CASSPDRVAYEQYF. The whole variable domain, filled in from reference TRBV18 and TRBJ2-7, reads NAGVMQNPRHLVRRRGQEARLRCSPMKGHSHVYWYRQLPEEGLKFMVYLQKENIIDESGMPKERFSAEFPKEGPSILRIQQVVRGDSAAYFCASSPDRVAYEQYFGPGTRLTVT.